This T cell receptor (beta chain) was identified in a study of cytomegalovirus exposure and HLA in healthy donors. Study-level points and caveats: Some TCR beta chains (164 of them) were listed as cytomegalovirus-associated.

To note about this clone: Its antigen is not identified.

The CDR3 totals 14 residues. Germline V gene lookup returns CDR1 SGHRS and CDR2 YFSETQ. A multiplex PCR was run with 60 Vbeta primers and 13 Jbeta primers. The protocol was immunoSEQ multiplex PCR, while the TCRdb copy is restricted to in-frame clones and leaves out a portion. The sample lists under 200,000 clones, roughly 73% occurring once. The sequencing input was PBMCs. The genes are TRBV5-1 and TRBJ2-5; D is unresolved. The J call may be in error: the DNA end matches TRBJ2-7 better. This receptor was taken from a woman in her twenties or thirties in good health and CMV-seronegative. CDR3 amino acids: CASSGRYDSYEQYF. CDR3 bases: TGCGCCAGCAGCGGCCGTTACGATAGCTACGAGCAGTACTTC.